This TCR beta chain was identified during a study of blood T cell repertoires in COVID-19. CDR3 size: 15 residues. CDR1 and CDR2 from the germline V gene are SGDLS and YYNGEE. V lost 0 bases and J lost 0, with 7 bases in between. Per the original methods: Counts of nucleated cells, estimated from reference gene primer amplification, were obtained. The repertoire was sequenced with immunoSEQ multiplex PCR; TCRdb's copy has only in-frame clones and lacks some. V, J and clone size are those of that table, while D and trimming were read from the DNA. The sample consists of a few hundred thousand clones, approximately 90% of them appearing once.

Material: peripheral blood. This receptor was taken from a man between 18 and 35 years old with COVID-19, enrolled during active disease. The rearrangement uses TRBV9 and TRBJ2-1; possible D gene TRBD2, 6 bases. The CDR3 sequence is CASSVASDSYNEQFF. For the CDR3, the DNA is TGTGCCAGCAGCGTAGCTAGCGACTCCTACAATGAGCAGTTCTTC.